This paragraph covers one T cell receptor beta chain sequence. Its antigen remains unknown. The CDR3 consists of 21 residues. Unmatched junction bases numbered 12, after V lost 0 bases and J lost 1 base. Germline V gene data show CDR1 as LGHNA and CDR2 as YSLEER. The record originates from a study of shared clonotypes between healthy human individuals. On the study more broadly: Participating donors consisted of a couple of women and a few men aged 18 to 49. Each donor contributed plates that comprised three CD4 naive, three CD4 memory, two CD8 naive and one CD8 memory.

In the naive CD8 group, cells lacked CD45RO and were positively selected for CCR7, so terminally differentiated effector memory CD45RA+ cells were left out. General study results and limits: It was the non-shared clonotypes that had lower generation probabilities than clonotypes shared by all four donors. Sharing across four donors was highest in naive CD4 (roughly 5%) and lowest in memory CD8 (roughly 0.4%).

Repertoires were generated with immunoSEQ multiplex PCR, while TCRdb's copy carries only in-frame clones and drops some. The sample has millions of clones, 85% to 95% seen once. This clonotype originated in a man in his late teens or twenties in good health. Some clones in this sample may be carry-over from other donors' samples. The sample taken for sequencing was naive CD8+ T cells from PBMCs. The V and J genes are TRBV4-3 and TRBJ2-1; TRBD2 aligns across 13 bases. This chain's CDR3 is CASSQDSPGLAGKKSYNEQFF. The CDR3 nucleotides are TGCGCCAGCAGCCAAGATTCCCCGGGACTAGCGGGAAAAAAATCCTACAATGAGCAGTTCTTC.